The 18 T cell receptor beta chains reported below all come from one sample, sequenced in a study of control samples from healthy donors and cancer patients. Sequencing was performed with immunoSEQ multiplex PCR; in TCRdb, only in-frame clones are kept and a portion is missing. The sample has some 150,000 clones, about 90% seen once; the top ten hold 7.1%. Sequencing was performed on blood. These receptors were taken from a young man in good health.

CDR3 nucleotides: TGTGCCAGCAGCTCTAGGGACAGGGGAGGTACAGATACGCAGTATTTT. This codes for CASSSRDRGGTDTQYF. V gene TRBV2 combines with J gene TRBJ2-3, with TRBD1 matching over 10 bases. The ends lost 6 bases at V and 3 bases at J; junction bases unmatched: 9. CDR3 length: 16 residues. Germline V lookup: CDR1 SNHLY, CDR2 FYNNEI.

This CDR3 reads CASSFEVGLNTEAFF. As DNA, the CDR3 is TGTGCCAGCAGTTTCGAGGTGGGGCTTAACACTGAAGCTTTCTTT. The rearrangement links TRBV28 to TRBJ1-1, with TRBD1 as a possible D gene (5 bases). Trimming removed 3 bases at V and 2 bases at J, with 13 bases between. The CDR3 has 15 amino acids. From germline, CDR1 is MDHEN and CDR2 SYDVKM.

The chain joins TRBV4-2 to TRBJ1-1, with 7 bases lining up with TRBD1. Trimming took 0 bases from V and 5 from J; bases not matched to a gene: 9. This CDR3 region has 16 residues. The germline V gene encodes CDR1 LGHNA and CDR2 YNFKEQ. CDR3 in DNA: TGTGCCAGCAGCCAAGAGGAGGGGGCGCGTAGGACTGAAGCTTTCTTT. It specifies CASSQEEGARRTEAFF.

The chain is built from TRBV11-2 and TRBJ2-3, with 7 bases fitting TRBD1. V trimming: 5 bases; J trimming: 2 bases; junction bases outside the gene matches: 7. Germline-derived CDR1 and CDR2 are SGHAT and FQNNGV. The CDR3 extends over 15 amino acids. CDR3 in DNA: TGTGCCAGCAGCCTGACAGGGCTTCTCACAGATACGCAGTATTTT. Encoded protein: CASSLTGLLTDTQYF.

The chain employs TRBV18 and TRBJ1-2; D is possibly TRBD1 (5 bases). The CDR3 is made up of 14 amino acids. Germline lookup yields CDR1 KGHSH and CDR2 LQKENI. Trimming pared 2 bases from V and 4 bases from J, leaving 11 bases between. In nucleotides, the CDR3 is TGTGCCAGCTCACCAGGGGCTCCATCCTATGGCTACACCTTC. This gives the protein CASSPGAPSYGYTF. The full variable domain, rest sourced from reference TRBV18 and TRBJ1-2, is NAGVMQNPRHLVRRRGQEARLRCSPMKGHSHVYWYRQLPEEGLKFMVYLQKENIIDESGMPKERFSAEFPKEGPSILRIQQVVRGDSAAYFCASSPGAPSYGYTFGSGTRLTVV.

CDR3 nucleotide sequence: TGTGCCAGTAGTCCTTCTCCGGGGCATACGGGAAACACCATATATTTT. It translates to CASSPSPGHTGNTIYF. V usage is TRBV19 and J usage is TRBJ1-3, with D perhaps matching TRBD1 (5 bases). CDR3 size: 16 residues. V was trimmed by 5 bases and J by 4 bases, leaving 18 bases between them. In germline, CDR1 is LNHDA, CDR2 SQIVND (reference sequence).

The chain joins TRBV6-5 to TRBJ1-2, with a tentative D call TRBD1 (6 bases). Germline CDR1 and CDR2: MNHEY and SVGAGI. The CDR3 has 15 residues. Trimming removed 5 bases from V and 5 bases from J, with 18 bases in between. This chain's CDR3 is CASSPLAGTTYGYTF. As DNA, the CDR3 is TGTGCCAGCAGTCCGCTGGCCGGGACAACGTATGGCTACACCTTC.

The J gene is TRBJ1-3, the V gene TRBV19; TRBD1 matches 7 bases. Germline CDR1 is LNHDA and CDR2 is SQIVND (reference sequence). The junction had 12 bases not matched to a gene; V was cut back by 0 bases and J by 4 bases. The CDR3 has 18 amino acids. CDR3 bases: TGTGCCAGTAGTATAGAATGGGGACAGCTCACCTTCGGAAACACCATATATTTT. This sequence encodes CASSIEWGQLTFGNTIYF.

The J gene is TRBJ2-3, the V gene TRBV5-1; 8 bases line up with TRBD2. This CDR3 is built from 16 residues. Germline-derived CDR1 and CDR2 are SGHRS and YFSETQ. V was pared by 0 bases and J by 2 bases, with 5 bases of the junction left unmatched. The CDR3 DNA sequence: TGCGCCAGCAGCTTGGTAGGGCGGGGGGACACAGATACGCAGTATTTT. Its translation: CASSLVGRGDTDTQYF.

J is TRBJ2-1 and V is TRBV6-2 or TRBV6-3; D gene uncertain. Germline V CDR1 and CDR2: MNHEY, SVGEGT. The CDR3 contains 11 residues. V was cut by 5 bases and J by 8 bases, with 7 bases left in between. CDR3 region: CASSRVDEQFF. In DNA form, the CDR3 reads TGTGCCAGCAGTCGAGTGGATGAGCAGTTCTTC.

This sequence joins TRBV29-1 and TRBJ2-3; 8 nucleotides align to TRBD2. The CDR3 totals 13 residues. Germline V lookup: CDR1 SQVTM, CDR2 ANQGSEA. Trimming removed 8 bases from V and 6 bases from J; junction bases left unmatched: 10. The chain's CDR3 is CSSGGIAGDTQYF. In DNA form, the CDR3 reads TGCAGCTCGGGGGGGATCGCCGGCGATACGCAGTATTTT.

The chain employs TRBV4-1 and TRBJ2-5; either TRBD1 or TRBD2 may supply D (5 bases each). V lost 4 bases and J 5 bases, leaving 14 bases between the germline ends. This CDR3 is built from 14 residues. The germline V gene has CDR1 MGHRA and CDR2 YSYEKL. CDR3 nucleotides: TGCGCCAGCAGCCCCGGGGCCTTCGGCGAGACCCAGTACTTC. It codes for CASSPGAFGETQYF.

This clone was seen only once. The chain carries TRBV4-1 and TRBJ1-4, with D perhaps TRBD1 (6 bases). The CDR3 length is 16 residues. Germline V gene lookup returns CDR1 MGHRA and CDR2 YSYEKL. The germline V and J ends were trimmed by 0 bases and 4 bases, with 12 bases remaining between them. The CDR3: CASSQDPGAVNEKLFF. CDR3 nucleotides: TGCGCCAGCAGCCAAGATCCAGGGGCCGTTAATGAAAAACTGTTTTTT.

This clone was picked up one time. As DNA, the CDR3 is TGTGCCAGTTCCCTCGGGACAGGGAGGAGTGGCTACACCTTC. It yields the protein CASSLGTGRSGYTF. The chain has TRBV19 and TRBJ1-2; 9 nucleotides align to TRBD1. Germline V gives CDR1 LNHDA, CDR2 SQIVND (reference sequence). The junction had 11 bases not matched to a gene; V was cut back by 8 bases and J by 7 bases. The CDR3 consists of 14 residues.

This chain links TRBV4-1 with TRBJ2-7; no clear D gene. V was shortened by 4 bases and J by 1 base, with 11 bases between the two germline ends. The CDR3 has 14 residues. The germline CDR1 and CDR2 sequences are MGHRA and YSYEKL. The chain's CDR3 is CASSPVESSYEQYF. CDR3 nucleotides: TGCGCCAGCAGCCCGGTAGAAAGTTCCTACGAGCAGTACTTC.

This clone was recorded only once. The chain has TRBV3-1 (or the pseudogene TRBV3-2) and TRBJ2-1, with D maybe TRBD1 (6 bases). The V end lost 1 base, the J end lost 7 bases, and 14 bases lay between the germline ends. There are 15 residues in the CDR3. Germline CDR1 LGHDT, CDR2 YNNKEL (reference sequence). CDR3 DNA: TGTGCCAGCAGCCAAGGCGGGCCAGGGGCAAATGAGCAGTTCTTC. This gives the protein CASSQGGPGANEQFF.

V and J are TRBV3-1 (or the pseudogene TRBV3-2) and TRBJ2-2; D not certain. Looked up from germline, CDR1 is LGHDT and CDR2 is YNNKEL (reference sequence). The CDR3 sequence is 13 residues long. Trimming removed 0 bases from V and 7 bases from J, with 6 bases in between. The CDR3, as DNA: TGTGCCAGCAGCCAAGATATCAGCGGGGAGCTGTTTTTT. Amino acid sequence: CASSQDISGELFF.

The chain couples TRBV10-3 to TRBJ1-3; 7 nucleotides line up with TRBD1. Trimming cost V 6 bases and J 3 bases; bases outside gene matches: 2. This CDR3 contains 13 residues. CDR1 is ENHRY, CDR2 SYGVKD, per germline. CDR3 in amino acids: CAISRQGGNTIYF. For the CDR3, the DNA is TGTGCCATCAGCCGACAGGGTGGAAACACCATATATTTT.